This TCR beta chain was identified during a study of cytomegalovirus exposure and HLA in healthy donors. Study at large: Within the Caucasian-associated ancestry cluster were about 81% of the approximately 400 genotyped donors.

The PCR contained 60 Vbeta and 13 Jbeta primers. Using immunoSEQ multiplex PCR, the repertoire was profiled, and TCRdb retains in-frame clones only, with some absent. The sample includes 110,000 or so clones, 10% to 15% of them seen just once. Study outcomes and limitations: Reports state that TCR beta sequences accurately predicted most subjects' HLA-A and HLA-B alleles. Certain sequence variants were highly shared and formed a cluster, and this cluster was likely a sequencing artifact. Later work associated roughly 15,000 TCR beta sequences with HLA alleles at 0.05 false discovery rate.

The germline gives CDR1 SGHRS, CDR2 YFSETQ. V lost 1 base and J lost 3; bases outside the gene matches: 4. The CDR3 length is 15 residues. In its sample, this clone was seen a few times. What it binds is unknown. The sequence came from a man between 35 and 55 years old in good health and CMV-seropositive. The chain joins TRBV5-1 to TRBJ2-1, with 7 bases identical to TRBD2. Material: PBMCs. The CDR3 sequence: CASSLRDYLYNEQFF. The CDR3 DNA sequence: TGCGCCAGCAGCTTGCGGGACTATCTCTACAATGAGCAGTTCTTC.